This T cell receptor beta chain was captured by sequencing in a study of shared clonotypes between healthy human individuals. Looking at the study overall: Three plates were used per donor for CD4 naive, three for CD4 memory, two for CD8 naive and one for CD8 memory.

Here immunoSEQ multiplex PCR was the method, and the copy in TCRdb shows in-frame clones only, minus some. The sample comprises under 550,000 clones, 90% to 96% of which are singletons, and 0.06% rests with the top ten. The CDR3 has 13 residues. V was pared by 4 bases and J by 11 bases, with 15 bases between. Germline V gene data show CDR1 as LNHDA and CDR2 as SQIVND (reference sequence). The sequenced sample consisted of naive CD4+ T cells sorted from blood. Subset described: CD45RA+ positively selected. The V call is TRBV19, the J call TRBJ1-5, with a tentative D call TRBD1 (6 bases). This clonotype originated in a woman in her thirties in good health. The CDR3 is CASSNRGQGAQHF. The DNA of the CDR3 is TGTGCCAGTAGTAACCGGGGGCAGGGAGCCCAGCATTTT.